This is a list of T cell receptor beta chains from one sample in a study of STAT5B mutations in CD4+ large granular lymphocyte leukemia. Sequencing was performed with immunoSEQ multiplex PCR; in TCRdb, only in-frame clones are kept and a portion is missing. The sample consists of fewer than 45,000 clones, about four fifths of them appearing once. The sample comprised CD4+ T cells from blood buffy coats. The receptors were gathered from a human donor in good health. Both conserved end residues are part of each CDR3. Fields, in order: J gene, V gene, clone size, D gene, CDR3 protein, CDR3 DNA. The D gene is left open where the match is weak. A clone size is listed for some rows: how often the clone was seen (once, few, many), or a class if it is expanded.

J: TRBJ1-2; V: TRBV28; size: -; D: -; CDR3: CASSTGPNYGYTF; DNA: TGTGCCAGCAGTACAGGGCCTAACTATGGCTACACCTTC
J: TRBJ2-3; V: TRBV7-9; size: -; D: -; CDR3: CASSSMKRRDRDTQYF; DNA: TGTGCCAGCAGCTCTATGAAGCGACGGGATAGGGATACGCAGTATTTT
J: TRBJ2-7; V: TRBV7-2; size: -; D: -; CDR3: CASSPFPTANYEQYF; DNA: TGTGCCAGCAGCCCGTTTCCGACGGCTAACTACGAGCAGTACTTC
J: TRBJ1-6; V: TRBV7-9; size: -; D: -; CDR3: CASSPLDSPLHF; DNA: TGTGCCAGCAGCCCTTTGGATTCACCCCTCCACTTT
J: TRBJ2-2; V: TRBV19; size: -; D: -; CDR3: CASATNTGELFF; DNA: TGTGCCAGTGCAACGAACACCGGGGAGCTGTTTTTT
J: TRBJ2-1; V: TRBV29-1; size: -; D: -; CDR3: CSVDRPRNYNEQFF; DNA: TGCAGCGTTGATAGACCTCGGAATTACAATGAGCAGTTCTTC
J: TRBJ1-5; V: TRBV7-2; size: -; D: TRBD1; CDR3: CASSSAGGPQHF; DNA: TGTGCCAGCAGCTCGGCAGGGGGGCCCCAGCATTTT
J: TRBJ2-4; V: TRBV7-2; size: once; D: -; CDR3: CASSLGLTDIQYF; DNA: TGTGCCAGCAGCTTGGGACTGACGGACATTCAGTACTTC
J: TRBJ2-7; V: TRBV2; size: -; D: -; CDR3: CASSPGVYEQYF; DNA: TGTGCCAGCAGTCCAGGCGTCTACGAGCAGTACTTC
J: TRBJ2-3; V: TRBV28; size: -; D: -; CDR3: CASSPPSTDTQYF; DNA: TGTGCCAGCAGTCCACCGAGCACAGATACGCAGTATTTT
J: TRBJ2-2; V: TRBV11-2; size: -; D: -; CDR3: CASRRDLNTGELFF; DNA: TGTGCCAGCAGGCGGGACCTCAACACCGGGGAGCTGTTTTTT
J: TRBJ1-1; V: TRBV27; size: -; D: -; CDR3: CASSFLRGTEAFF; DNA: TGTGCCAGCAGTTTTTTAAGGGGCACTGAAGCTTTCTTT
J: TRBJ2-1; V: TRBV6-4; size: -; D: TRBD2; CDR3: CASSYSGGALNEQFF; DNA: TGTGCCAGCAGCTATAGCGGGGGGGCGTTGAATGAGCAGTTCTTC
J: TRBJ1-2; V: TRBV25-1; size: -; D: -; CDR3: CASSDRGNYGYTF; DNA: TGTGCCAGCAGTGACAGGGGTAACTATGGCTACACCTTC
J: TRBJ2-7; V: TRBV6-5; size: -; D: -; CDR3: CASSSFQGGEQYF; DNA: TGTGCCAGCAGTAGTTTTCAGGGCGGCGAGCAGTACTTC
J: TRBJ2-6; V: TRBV5-6; size: -; D: -; CDR3: CASSFRTSSGANVLTF; DNA: TGTGCCAGCAGCTTTAGGACATCCTCTGGGGCCAACGTCCTGACTTTC
J: TRBJ1-5; V: TRBV19; size: -; D: -; CDR3: CASTWSRGGNQPQHF; DNA: TGTGCCAGTACTTGGTCCAGGGGCGGCAATCAGCCCCAGCATTTT
J: TRBJ1-1; V: TRBV11-2; size: few; D: -; CDR3: CASSLLTMNTEAFF; DNA: TGTGCCAGCAGCTTACTAACCATGAACACTGAAGCTTTCTTT
J: TRBJ2-3; V: TRBV6-6; size: -; D: -; CDR3: CASNYMRTDTQYF; DNA: TGTGCCAGCAACTATATGAGGACAGATACGCAGTATTTT
J: TRBJ1-2; V: TRBV5-4; size: -; D: -; CDR3: CALNRDGSFYGYTF; DNA: TGTGCCCTGAACCGGGACGGCTCCTTCTATGGCTACACCTTC
J: TRBJ2-7; V: TRBV30; size: -; D: TRBD1; CDR3: CAWSTGQYEQYF; DNA: TGTGCCTGGAGTACGGGACAGTACGAGCAGTACTTC
J: TRBJ1-1; V: TRBV10-3; size: -; D: -; CDR3: CAISGQGNTEAFF; DNA: TGTGCCATCAGTGGGCAGGGGAACACTGAAGCTTTCTTT
J: TRBJ2-7; V: TRBV2; size: once; D: -; CDR3: CASSEQRSYEQYF; DNA: TGTGCCAGCAGTGAACAGCGCTCCTACGAGCAGTACTTC
J: TRBJ2-7; V: TRBV6-6; size: -; D: TRBD1; CDR3: CASAPPGQGTYEQYF; DNA: TGTGCCAGCGCGCCCCCGGGACAGGGTACCTACGAGCAGTACTTC
J: TRBJ2-7; V: TRBV25-1; size: -; D: -; CDR3: CASSEGKDEQYF; DNA: TGTGCCAGCAGTGAGGGTAAGGACGAGCAGTACTTC
J: TRBJ2-5; V: TRBV5-1; size: -; D: TRBD2; CDR3: CASSFALAGTETQYF; DNA: TGCGCCAGCAGCTTCGCGCTAGCGGGGACGGAGACCCAGTACTTC
J: TRBJ2-5; V: TRBV19; size: -; D: TRBD2; CDR3: CASSLGLAGVETQYF; DNA: TGTGCCAGTAGTCTGGGACTAGCGGGAGTAGAGACCCAGTACTTC
J: TRBJ2-7; V: TRBV30; size: -; D: TRBD1; CDR3: CAWVAGTGNYEQYF; DNA: TGTGCCTGGGTAGCCGGGACAGGGAATTACGAGCAGTACTTC
J: TRBJ2-1; V: TRBV2; size: -; D: TRBD2; CDR3: CASKGTSGATEQFF; DNA: TGTGCCAGCAAAGGGACTAGCGGGGCGACTGAGCAGTTCTTC
J: TRBJ2-1; V: TRBV4-1; size: once; D: TRBD1; CDR3: CASSQDRRTGRYNEQFF; DNA: TGCGCCAGCAGCCAAGATCGAAGGACAGGGAGGTACAATGAGCAGTTCTTC
J: TRBJ2-7; V: TRBV7-2; size: -; D: TRBD1; CDR3: CASSGTWTGREQYF; DNA: TGTGCCAGCAGCGGAACATGGACAGGGCGCGAGCAGTACTTC
J: TRBJ2-5; V: TRBV30; size: -; D: -; CDR3: CAWREVTVTGETQYF; DNA: TGTGCCTGGAGGGAAGTCACAGTCACTGGAGAGACCCAGTACTTC
J: TRBJ1-1; V: TRBV6-5; size: -; D: -; CDR3: CASSYSGGRMNTEAFF; DNA: TGTGCCAGCAGTTACTCTGGGGGGAGAATGAACACTGAAGCTTTCTTT
J: TRBJ2-1; V: TRBV6-1; size: -; D: TRBD2; CDR3: CASSEYRTSGRSDRFF; DNA: TGTGCCAGCAGTGAATATCGGACTAGCGGGAGATCGGATAGGTTCTTC
J: TRBJ2-3; V: TRBV11-3; size: -; D: -; CDR3: CASSLDPNTDTQYF; DNA: TGTGCCAGCAGCTTAGACCCCAACACAGATACGCAGTATTTT
J: TRBJ2-2; V: TRBV5-4; size: -; D: -; CDR3: CASSSTQGTASTGELFF; DNA: TGTGCCAGCAGCTCCACCCAGGGTACCGCGAGCACCGGGGAGCTGTTTTTT
J: TRBJ1-2; V: TRBV29-1; size: -; D: -; CDR3: CSVEYAGGDGYTF; DNA: TGCAGCGTTGAATATGCGGGGGGCGATGGCTACACCTTC
J: TRBJ2-3; V: TRBV7-2; size: -; D: -; CDR3: CASASYADTQYF; DNA: TGTGCCAGCGCGAGTTACGCAGATACGCAGTATTTT
J: TRBJ1-1; V: TRBV11-2; size: -; D: -; CDR3: CASSSDWGTEAFF; DNA: TGTGCCAGCAGCTCAGACTGGGGGACTGAAGCTTTCTTT
J: TRBJ1-4; V: TRBV6-1; size: -; D: -; CDR3: CASTGVPATNEKLFF; DNA: TGTGCCAGCACAGGGGTCCCTGCAACTAATGAAAAACTGTTTTTT
J: TRBJ2-5; V: TRBV6-5; size: once; D: -; CDR3: CASRGYQETQYF; DNA: TGTGCCAGCCGGGGGTACCAAGAGACCCAGTACTTC